This TCR beta chain was sequenced during a study of graft-versus-host responses after intestinal transplantation. Study background: In this cohort, recipients had multivisceral, liver-intestinal, or isolated intestinal transplants. Tacrolimus and steroids were given for around three years to all recipients after anti-thymocyte globulin induction.

Germline V CDR1 and CDR2: SGHDT, YYEEEE. This CDR3 spans 14 amino acids. V was clipped by 0 bases and J by 8 bases, with 15 bases between them. Sequencing was performed with immunoSEQ multiplex PCR; in TCRdb, only in-frame clones are kept and a portion is missing. The data hold under 45,000 clones, with approximately 89% observed a single time. The rearrangement uses TRBV5-6 and TRBJ2-7; a possible D gene is TRBD2 (6 bases). The clonotype comes from a human patient who received an intestinal transplant, so some T cells may come from the graft donor. The sequences come from PBMCs, collected around 280 days after transplant. CDR3 protein: CASSLAPGTLKQYF. Here the CDR3 DNA reads TGTGCCAGCAGCTTGGCCCCCGGGACTTTAAAGCAGTACTTC.